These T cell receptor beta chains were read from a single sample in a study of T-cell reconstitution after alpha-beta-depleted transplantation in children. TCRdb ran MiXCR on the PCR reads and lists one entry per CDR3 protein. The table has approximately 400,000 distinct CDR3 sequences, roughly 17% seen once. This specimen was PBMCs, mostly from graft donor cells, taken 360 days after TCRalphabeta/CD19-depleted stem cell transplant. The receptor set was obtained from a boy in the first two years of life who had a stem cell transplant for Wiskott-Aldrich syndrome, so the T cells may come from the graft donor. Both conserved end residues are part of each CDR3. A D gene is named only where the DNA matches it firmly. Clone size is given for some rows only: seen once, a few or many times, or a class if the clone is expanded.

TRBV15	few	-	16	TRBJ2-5	TGTGCCACCAGCAGAGATACTTTTAAGAGATCAGAGACCCAGTACTTC	CATSRDTFKRSETQYF
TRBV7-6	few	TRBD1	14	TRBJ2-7	TGTGCCAGCAGCCTCCGGACAGGGACGGGCGAGCAGTACTTC	CASSLRTGTGEQYF
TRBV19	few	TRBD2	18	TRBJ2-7	TGTGCCAGTAGTATCCGGACTAGCGGGACCGGGCCCTCCTACGAGCAGTACTTC	CASSIRTSGTGPSYEQYF
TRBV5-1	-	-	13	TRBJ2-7	TGCGCCAGCAGCTTGGGCAAGAACTACGAGCAGTACTTC	CASSLGKNYEQYF
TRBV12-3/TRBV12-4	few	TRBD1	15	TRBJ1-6	TGTGCCAGCAGTCTAGCGACAGGGGGTCGTTCACCCCTCCACTTT	CASSLATGGRSPLHF
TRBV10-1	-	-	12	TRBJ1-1	TGCGCCAGCAGTGGACCCTTCACTGAAGCTTTCTTT	CASSGPFTEAFF
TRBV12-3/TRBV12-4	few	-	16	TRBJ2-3	TGTGCCAGCAACCTTAGGGAGTGGGCTAACACAGATACGCAGTATTTT	CASNLREWANTDTQYF
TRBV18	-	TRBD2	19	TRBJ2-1	TGTGCCAGCTCACCCATACCGGGACTAGGTACTCTATCCTACAATGAGCAGTTCTTC	CASSPIPGLGTLSYNEQFF
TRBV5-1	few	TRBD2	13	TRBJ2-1	TGCGCCAGCCGCGGCGCGGGAGACAATGAGCAGTTCTTC	CASRGAGDNEQFF
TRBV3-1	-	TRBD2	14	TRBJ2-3	TGTGCCAGCAGCCAACTAGCGGGGGACCATACGCAGTATTTT	CASSQLAGDHTQYF
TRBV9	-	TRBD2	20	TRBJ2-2	TGTGCCAGCAGCGTAGCCCCCGGGACTAGCGGGTCTTCGTTCACCGGGGAGCTGTTTTTT	CASSVAPGTSGSSFTGELFF
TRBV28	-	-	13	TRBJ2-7	TGTGCCAGCAGTTGGAACAGGCCCTACGAGCAGTACTTC	CASSWNRPYEQYF
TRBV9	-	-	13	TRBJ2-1	TGTGCCAGCAGCGTAGAGGTTGGAGGGAAGCAGTTCTTC	CASSVEVGGKQFF
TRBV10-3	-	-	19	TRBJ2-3	TGTGCCATCAGTGAGTCGTGGGCGGATTCGACGTGGGGCACAGATACGCAGTATTTT	CAISESWADSTWGTDTQYF
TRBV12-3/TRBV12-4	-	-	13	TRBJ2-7	TGTGCCAGCAGTGCGGGACAGCCTTACCAGCAGTACTTC	CASSAGQPYQQYF
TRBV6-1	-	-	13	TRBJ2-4	TGTGCCAGCAGGGAAGGCATCAAAAACATTCAGTACTTC	CASREGIKNIQYF
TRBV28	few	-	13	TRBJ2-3	TGTGCCAGCAGTCATTCATTCACAGATACGCAGTATTTT	CASSHSFTDTQYF
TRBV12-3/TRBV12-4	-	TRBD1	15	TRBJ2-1	TGTGCCAGCAGTCTACCCGGGACAGGGCACAATGAGCAGTTCTTC	CASSLPGTGHNEQFF
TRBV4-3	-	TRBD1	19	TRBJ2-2	TGCGCCAGCAGCCAAGATTGGGACAGGGAAATAGCGGCGTCCGGGGAGCTGTTTTTT	CASSQDWDREIAASGELFF
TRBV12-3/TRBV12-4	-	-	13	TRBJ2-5	TGTGCCAGCAGTTTGGACTACCAAGAGACCCAGTACTTC	CASSLDYQETQYF
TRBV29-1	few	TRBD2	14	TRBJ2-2	TGCAGCGTGACTAGCGGGAGGTACACCGGGGAGCTGTTTTTT	CSVTSGRYTGELFF
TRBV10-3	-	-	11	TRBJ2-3	TGTGCCATCGGCGGAGGGTTTACGCAGTATTTT	CAIGGGFTQYF
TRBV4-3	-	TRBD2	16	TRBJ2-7	TGCGCCAGCAGCCAAGTTGTAGCGGGTAGCTCCTACGAGCAGTACTTC	CASSQVVAGSSYEQYF
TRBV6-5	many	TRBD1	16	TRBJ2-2	TGTGCCAGCAGTTACTCGCCGGGACAGTACACCGGGGAGCTGTTTTTT	CASSYSPGQYTGELFF
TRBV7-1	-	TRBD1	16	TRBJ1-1	TGTGCCAGCAGCTCGTCCCGGGACAGGGGGTACCTCCGAGCTTTCTTT	CASSSSRDRGYLRAFF
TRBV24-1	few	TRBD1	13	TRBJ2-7	TGTGCCACCAGTCACAGGGGGCGTCCCGAGCAGTACTTC	CATSHRGRPEQYF
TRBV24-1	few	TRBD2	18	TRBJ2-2	TGTGCCACCAGTGATTTGCCCCAAGCGGGAGGGCCCACCGGGGAGCTGTTTTTT	CATSDLPQAGGPTGELFF
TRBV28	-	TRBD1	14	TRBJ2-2	TGTGCCAGCAGTTTCTCCAGGGGGTATGGGGAGCTGTTTTTT	CASSFSRGYGELFF
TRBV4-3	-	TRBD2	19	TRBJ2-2	TGCGCCAGCAGCCAAGTAGGGACTAGCGGGAGGGCCAACACCGGGGAGCTGTTTTTT	CASSQVGTSGRANTGELFF
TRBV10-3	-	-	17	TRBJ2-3	TGTGCCATCAGTGAGTCGAAGGTCAGGGGCCGCACAGATACGCAGTATTTT	CAISESKVRGRTDTQYF
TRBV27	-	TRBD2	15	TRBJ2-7	TGTGCCAGCAGAATACTAGCGGGGGGACGCTACGAGCAGTACTTC	CASRILAGGRYEQYF
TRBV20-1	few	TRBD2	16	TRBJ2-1	TGCAGTGCTAGCGCTCTAGCGGGAAGCAGAACAGGTGAGCAGTTCTTC	CSASALAGSRTGEQFF
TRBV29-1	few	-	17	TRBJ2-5	TGCAGCGTTCAGGAACTGCGCAGGGCGAAGTACGAAGAGACCCAGTACTTC	CSVQELRRAKYEETQYF
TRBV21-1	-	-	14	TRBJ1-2	TGTGCCAGCAGCATGACAGGGATTAAGGATGGCTACACCTTC	CASSMTGIKDGYTF
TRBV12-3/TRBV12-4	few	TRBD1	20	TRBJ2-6	TGTGCCAGCAGACCCCGGGACAGATTAATCCAATACTCTGGGGCCAACGTCCTGACTTTC	CASRPRDRLIQYSGANVLTF
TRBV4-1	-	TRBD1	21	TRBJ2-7	TGCGCCAGCAGCCAAGAGACGCGCCTCCGGGACAGGGATGGGGGCTCCTACGAGCAGTACTTC	CASSQETRLRDRDGGSYEQYF
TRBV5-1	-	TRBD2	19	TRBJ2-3	TGCGCCAGCAGCCTACCAATGACTAGCGGAGTGAAGCTGAAAGATACGCAGTATTTT	CASSLPMTSGVKLKDTQYF
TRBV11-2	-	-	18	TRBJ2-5	TGTGCCAGCAGCTTTAGGGGTTGGGTTGGGCAATACCAAGAGACCCAGTACTTC	CASSFRGWVGQYQETQYF
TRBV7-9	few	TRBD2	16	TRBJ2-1	TGTGCCAGCAGCTTACGACTTACTAGCGGGCCTCACGAGCAGTTCTTC	CASSLRLTSGPHEQFF
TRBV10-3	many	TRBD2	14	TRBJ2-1	TGTGCCATCAGCTTAGCGGGAGGGGACAATGAGCAGTTCTTC	CAISLAGGDNEQFF
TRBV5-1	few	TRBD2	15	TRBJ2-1	TGCGCCAGCAGCCGGTCGGGGGGTACGGGGAATGAGCAGTTCTTC	CASSRSGGTGNEQFF
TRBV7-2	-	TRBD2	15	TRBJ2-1	TGTGCCAGCAGCCCAAGCGGGAGCCCCCTCAATGAGCAGTTCTTC	CASSPSGSPLNEQFF
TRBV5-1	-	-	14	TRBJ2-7	TGCGCCAGCAGCTCTCCGGGACCCCGCTACGAGCAGTACTTC	CASSSPGPRYEQYF
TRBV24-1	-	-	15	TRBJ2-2	TGTGCCACCAGTGATGCTAGACCGAACACCGGGGAGCTGTTTTTT	CATSDARPNTGELFF